The clone carrying this TCR beta chain came up once. The data stem from a study of cytomegalovirus exposure and HLA in healthy donors. The PCR ran on 60 Vbeta and 13 Jbeta primers. The assay was immunoSEQ multiplex PCR, and TCRdb's table has in-frame clones only and misses some. Among under 150,000 clones, roughly three quarters were seen once, and the ten largest hold approximately 0.94%. The junction had 8 bases not matched to a gene; V was cut back by 6 bases and J by 3 bases. Per germline, CDR1 MDHEN and CDR2 SYDVKM. The CDR3 is made up of 16 amino acids. The sequencing sample was made of PBMCs. V gene TRBV28 combines with J gene TRBJ1-5; 10 nucleotides line up with TRBD1. The clonotype was recovered from a woman in her sixties or seventies in good health and CMV-seronegative. The CDR3 DNA sequence: TGTGCCAGCAGGCCGCGACAGGGGGCCTTCAATCAGCCCCAGCATTTT. Translated, it gives CASRPRQGAFNQPQHF.